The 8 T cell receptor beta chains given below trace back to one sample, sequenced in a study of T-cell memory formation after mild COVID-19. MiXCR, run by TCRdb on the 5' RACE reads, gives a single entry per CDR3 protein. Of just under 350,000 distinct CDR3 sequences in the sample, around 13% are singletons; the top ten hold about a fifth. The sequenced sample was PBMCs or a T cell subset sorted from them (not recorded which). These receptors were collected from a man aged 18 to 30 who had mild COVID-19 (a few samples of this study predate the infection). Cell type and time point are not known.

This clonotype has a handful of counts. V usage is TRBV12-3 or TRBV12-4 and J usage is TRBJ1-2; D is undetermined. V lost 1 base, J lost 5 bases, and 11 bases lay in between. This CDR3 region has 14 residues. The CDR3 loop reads CASSLGPGRYGYTF. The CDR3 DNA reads TGTGCCAGCAGTTTAGGCCCTGGACGATATGGCTACACCTTC.

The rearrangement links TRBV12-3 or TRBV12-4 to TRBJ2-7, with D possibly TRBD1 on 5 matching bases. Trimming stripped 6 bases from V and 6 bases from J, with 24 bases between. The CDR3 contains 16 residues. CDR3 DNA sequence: TGTGCCAGCAGGAAGGGCAGGCGGCAGGGCCACCTCGAGCAGTACTTC. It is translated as CASRKGRRQGHLEQYF.

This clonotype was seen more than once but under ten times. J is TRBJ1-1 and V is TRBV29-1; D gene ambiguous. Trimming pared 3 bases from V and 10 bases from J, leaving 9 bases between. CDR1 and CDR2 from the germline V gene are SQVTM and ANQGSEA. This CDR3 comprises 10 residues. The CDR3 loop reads CSVELGIAFF. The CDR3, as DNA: TGCAGCGTTGAGCTCGGCATAGCTTTCTTT.

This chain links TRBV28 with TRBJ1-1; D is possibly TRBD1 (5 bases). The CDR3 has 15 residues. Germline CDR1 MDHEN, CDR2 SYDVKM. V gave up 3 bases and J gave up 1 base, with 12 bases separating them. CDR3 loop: CASSFYGGGNTEAFF. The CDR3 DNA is TGTGCCAGCAGTTTTTATGGGGGAGGGAACACTGAAGCTTTCTTT.

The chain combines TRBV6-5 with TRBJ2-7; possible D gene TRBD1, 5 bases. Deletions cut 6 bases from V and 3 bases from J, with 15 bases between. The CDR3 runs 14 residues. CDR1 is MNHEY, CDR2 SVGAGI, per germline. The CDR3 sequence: CASRRTRTSYEQYV. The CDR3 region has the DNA TGTGCCAGCAGGAGAACCAGGACAAGCTACGAGCAGTACGTC.

CDR3 loop: CASSLLSGDTDTQYF. CDR3 DNA sequence: TGTGCCAGCAGCTTGCTTAGCGGGGACACAGATACGCAGTATTTT. This chain connects TRBV5-6 to TRBJ2-3, with TRBD2 identical over 8 bases. Germline trimming cut 1 base from V and 2 bases from J; bases unmatched to any gene: 3. CDR1 is SGHDT and CDR2 is YYEEEE in the germline V gene. The CDR3 spans 15 residues.

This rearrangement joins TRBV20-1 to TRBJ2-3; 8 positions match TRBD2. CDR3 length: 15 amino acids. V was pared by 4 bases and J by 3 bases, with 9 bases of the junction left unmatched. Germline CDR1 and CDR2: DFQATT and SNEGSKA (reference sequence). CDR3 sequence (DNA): TGCAGTGCTATAGACCGTGCGGGAGGTACAGATACGCAGTATTTT. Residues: CSAIDRAGGTDTQYF.

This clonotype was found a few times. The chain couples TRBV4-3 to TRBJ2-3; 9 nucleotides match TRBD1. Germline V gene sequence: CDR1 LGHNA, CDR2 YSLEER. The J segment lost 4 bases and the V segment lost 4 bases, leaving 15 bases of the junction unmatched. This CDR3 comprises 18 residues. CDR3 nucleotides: TGCGCCAGCAGCCGGCATATTTCCGGGACAGGGCGGCCAGATACGCAGTATTTT. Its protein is CASSRHISGTGRPDTQYF.